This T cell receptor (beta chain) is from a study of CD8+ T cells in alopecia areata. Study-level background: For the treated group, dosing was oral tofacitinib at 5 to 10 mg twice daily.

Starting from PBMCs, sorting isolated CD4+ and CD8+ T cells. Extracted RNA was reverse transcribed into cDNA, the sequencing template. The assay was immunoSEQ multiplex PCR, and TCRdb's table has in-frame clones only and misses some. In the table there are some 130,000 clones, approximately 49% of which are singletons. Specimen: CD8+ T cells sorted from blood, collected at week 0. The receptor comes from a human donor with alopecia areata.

CDR3 in amino acids: CASSLAGGSSYNSPLHF. DNA for the CDR3: TGTGCCAGCAGCTTAGCGGGCGGGAGCTCCTATAATTCACCCCTCCACTTT. This rearrangement joins TRBV7-8 to TRBJ1-6; D remains unclear. This CDR3 has 17 residues. V was trimmed by 0 bases and J by 0 bases, leaving 9 bases between them. Germline loops: CDR1 SGHVS, CDR2 FQNEAQ.